The 15 T cell receptor beta chains presented below share a single source sample, sequenced in a study of blood T cells in healthy people across ages. A second 7 to 11 cycle PCR used barcoded and J-beta primers. TCRdb redid the calling of the 5' RACE reads with MiXCR, one entry per CDR3 protein. The data hold roughly 700,000 distinct CDR3 sequences, with roughly 49% observed a single time. The sample taken for sequencing was blood. The receptors derive from a woman aged 60-75 years in good health.

V gene TRBV4-2 combines with J gene TRBJ2-3; 7 nucleotides match TRBD2. CDR1 LGHNA and CDR2 YNFKEQ come from the germline V gene. The CDR3 totals 16 residues. Trimming at V came to 0 bases and at J to 7 bases, leaving 10 bases not matched to a gene. The chain's CDR3 is CASSQDWEGGSNTQYF. In DNA form, the CDR3 reads TGTGCCAGCAGCCAAGATTGGGAGGGCGGGAGTAATACGCAGTATTTT.

This chain uses TRBV20-1 with TRBJ1-2; 7 bases align to TRBD1. This CDR3 is built from 14 residues. Per germline, CDR1 DFQATT and CDR2 SNEGSKA (reference sequence). Trimming at V came to 3 bases and at J to 7 bases, leaving 11 bases not matched to a gene. In nucleotides, the CDR3 is TGCAGTGCTAGTAATCGGGACAGTGCAGGTGGCTACACCTTC. Protein: CSASNRDSAGGYTF.

This clonotype came up a few times. The V call is TRBV4-1, the J call TRBJ2-5, with 9 positions matching TRBD2. The CDR3 totals 15 residues. V gave up 4 bases and J gave up 0 bases; unmatched junction bases: 3. The germline V gene encodes CDR1 MGHRA and CDR2 YSYEKL. The CDR3 here is CASSPRLADQETQYF. In DNA form, the CDR3 reads TGCGCCAGCAGCCCTCGACTAGCGGACCAAGAGACCCAGTACTTC.

This chain connects TRBV28 to TRBJ2-7; TRBD2 matches 9 bases. This CDR3 contains 16 residues. CDR1 is MDHEN, CDR2 SYDVKM, per germline. V gave up 8 bases and J gave up 3 bases; unmatched junction bases: 14. CDR3 amino acids: CASREVVREGYYEQYF. The CDR3 DNA follows: TGTGCCAGCCGCGAGGTAGTGCGGGAGGGTTACTACGAGCAGTACTTC.

The table lists this clonotype with many counts. The gene calls are TRBV29-1 and TRBJ2-7, with D possibly matching TRBD2 (6 bases). The length of the CDR3 is 14 residues. Trimming removed 1 base at V and 3 bases at J, with 13 bases between. CDR1 and CDR2 from the germline V gene are SQVTM and ANQGSEA. The CDR3 DNA follows: TGCAGCGTTGAAGGCGGGAACATGGGCTACGAGCAGTACTTC. This gives the protein CSVEGGNMGYEQYF.

This clonotype was found a few times. V and J are TRBV10-3 and TRBJ1-1, with D unclear. The V gene's germline CDR1 is ENHRY and CDR2 SYGVKD. The ends were cut back, 9 bases at V and 13 bases at J, with 9 bases in the middle. CDR3 length equals 8 residues. CDR3 coding DNA: TGTGCCATTACAAAGGGTTTCTTT. The encoded protein is CAITKGFF.

The V call is TRBV12-3 or TRBV12-4, the J call TRBJ1-2; D is perhaps TRBD1 (5 bases). The CDR3 spans 15 residues. V was trimmed by 7 bases and J by 7 bases, leaving 22 bases between them. The CDR3 bases are TGTGCCAGCACACTTAGGGCAGGGCCAACTAGTGGCTACACCTTC. Its translation: CASTLRAGPTSGYTF.

The chain combines TRBV7-9 with TRBJ2-3; TRBD2 agrees at 7 bases. Trimming took 6 bases from V and 4 from J; bases not matched to a gene: 10. CDR1 is SEHNR, CDR2 FQNEAQ, per germline (reference sequence). The CDR3 runs 15 residues. The CDR3 here is CASSQKGRESDTQYF. The CDR3 DNA reads TGTGCCAGCAGTCAGAAGGGGAGGGAATCAGATACGCAGTATTTT.

The chain employs TRBV20-1 and TRBJ2-5; 11 bases line up with TRBD2. Per the germline V gene, CDR1 is DFQATT and CDR2 is SNEGSKA (reference sequence). Trimming took 0 bases from V and 1 from J; bases not matched to a gene: 10. This CDR3 contains 18 residues. DNA of the CDR3: TGCAGTGCTAGAGATGAGGCGGGGACTAGCGGTTCCCAAGAGACCCAGTACTTC. It translates to CSARDEAGTSGSQETQYF.

V and J are TRBV9 and TRBJ2-3; 12 nucleotides match TRBD2. Germline V gives CDR1 SGDLS, CDR2 YYNGEE. The V and J ends lost 0 bases and 4 bases, in that order; junction bases with no gene match: 6. The CDR3 runs 17 residues. CDR3: CASSVGLAGVGADTQYF. The CDR3 DNA reads TGTGCCAGCAGCGTAGGACTAGCGGGGGTCGGGGCAGATACGCAGTATTTT.

Note on this clonotype: The CDR3 end shows no conserved phenylalanine or tryptophan, and so a read error is likely. The chain uses TRBV28 and TRBJ2-7; D gene ambiguous. Germline-derived CDR1 and CDR2 are MDHEN and SYDVKM. The CDR3 is 13 amino acids. CDR3 DNA sequence: TGTGTCAGCAGTTTAGAGGCAGACTACGAGCAGTACTTG. It encodes CVSSLEADYEQYL.

This clonotype showed up just a few times. This chain links TRBV20-1 with TRBJ1-5; no clear D. V lost 4 bases, J lost 1 base, and 11 bases lay in between. The CDR3 runs 14 residues. CDR1 and CDR2 (germline): DFQATT, SNEGSKA (reference sequence). The CDR3 DNA is TGCAGTGCTAAGGTCCGAGGAAGCAATCAGCCCCAGCATTTT. This codes for CSAKVRGSNQPQHF.

The chain couples TRBV18 to TRBJ2-5, with D possibly called TRBD1 or TRBD2 (5 bases each). The J call may be wrong; the DNA end is better matched by TRBJ2-7. The length of the CDR3 is 12 residues. Germline loops: CDR1 KGHSH, CDR2 LQKENI. The CDR3 DNA sequence: TGTGCCAGCGCACGGGACCTTTACGAGCAGTACTTC. It specifies CASARDLYEQYF.

This clonotype has more than one count but fewer than ten. The rearrangement links TRBV20-1 to TRBJ2-3, with TRBD1 identical over 9 bases. Germline V lookup: CDR1 DFQATT, CDR2 SNEGSKA (reference sequence). The length of the CDR3 is 14 residues. The J segment lost 4 bases and the V segment lost 5 bases, leaving 7 bases of the junction unmatched. The CDR3 coding sequence is TGCAGTGCTCGGGACAGGGAGTTTTCAGATACGCAGTATTTT. Protein sequence: CSARDREFSDTQYF.

Worth noting for this clonotype: Relative to the germline gene, one junction end is altered; a read error may explain this. The chain carries TRBV29-1 and TRBJ2-3; D is unresolved. This CDR3 is built from 12 residues. The germline V gene has CDR1 SQVTM and CDR2 ANQGSEA. The CDR3 coding sequence is TGCAGCGTGGAAGCTTCCACAGATACGCAGTATTTT. Translating it yields CSVEASTDTQYF.